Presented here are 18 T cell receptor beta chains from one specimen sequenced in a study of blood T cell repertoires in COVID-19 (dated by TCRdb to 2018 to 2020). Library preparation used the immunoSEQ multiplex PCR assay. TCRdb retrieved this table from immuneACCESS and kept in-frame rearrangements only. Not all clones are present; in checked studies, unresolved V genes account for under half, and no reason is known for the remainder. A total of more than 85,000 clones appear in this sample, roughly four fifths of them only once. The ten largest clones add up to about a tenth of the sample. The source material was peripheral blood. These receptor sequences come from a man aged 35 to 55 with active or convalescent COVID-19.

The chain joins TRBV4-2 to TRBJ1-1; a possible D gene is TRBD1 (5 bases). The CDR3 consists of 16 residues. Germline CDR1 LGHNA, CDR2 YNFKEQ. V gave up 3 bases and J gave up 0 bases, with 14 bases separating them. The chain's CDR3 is CASSQAAQGVNTEAFF. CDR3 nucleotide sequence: TGTGCCAGCAGCCAGGCGGCCCAAGGGGTGAACACTGAAGCTTTCTTT.

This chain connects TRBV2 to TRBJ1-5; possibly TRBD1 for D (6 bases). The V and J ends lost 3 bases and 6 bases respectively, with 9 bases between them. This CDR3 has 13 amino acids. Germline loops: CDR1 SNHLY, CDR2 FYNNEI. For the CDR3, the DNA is TGTGCCAGCAGTGACGGGGGGCGTCAGCCCCAGCATTTT. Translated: CASSDGGRQPQHF.

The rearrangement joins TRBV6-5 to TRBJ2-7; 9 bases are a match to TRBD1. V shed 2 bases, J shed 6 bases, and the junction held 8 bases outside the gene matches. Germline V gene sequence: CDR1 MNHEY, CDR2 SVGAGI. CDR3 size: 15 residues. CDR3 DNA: TGTGCCAGCAGTTACGGGACAGGGAAGTCAGGCGAGCAGTACTTC. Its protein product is CASSYGTGKSGEQYF.

The CDR3 DNA is TGTGCCAGCAGTCGGCAGGGTGTCAATGAGCAGTTCTTC. As protein: CASSRQGVNEQFF. The chain couples TRBV2 to TRBJ2-1, with D tentatively TRBD1 (5 bases). The germline V gene encodes CDR1 SNHLY and CDR2 FYNNEI. V gave up 5 bases and J gave up 6 bases, with 11 bases separating them. The CDR3 is 13 amino acids. The full variable domain, with the rest looked up from reference TRBV2 and TRBJ2-1, is EPEVTQTPSHQVTQMGQEVILRCVPISNHLYFYWYRQILGQKVEFLVSFYNNEISEKSEIFDDQFSVERPDGSNFTLKIRSTKLEDSAMYFCASSRQGVNEQFFGPGTRLTVL.

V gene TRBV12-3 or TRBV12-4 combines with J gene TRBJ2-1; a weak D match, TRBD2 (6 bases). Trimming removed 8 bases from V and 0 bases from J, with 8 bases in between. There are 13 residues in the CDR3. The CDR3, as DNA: TGTGCCAGCTCTAGCGACTCCTACAATGAGCAGTTCTTC. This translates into CASSSDSYNEQFF.

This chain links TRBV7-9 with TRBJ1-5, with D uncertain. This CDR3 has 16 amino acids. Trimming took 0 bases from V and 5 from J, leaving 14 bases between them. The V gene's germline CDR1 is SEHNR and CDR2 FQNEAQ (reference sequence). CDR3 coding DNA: TGTGCCAGCAGCTTAGCCCGAGGTGGTATAGATCAGCCCCAGCATTTT. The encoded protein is CASSLARGGIDQPQHF.

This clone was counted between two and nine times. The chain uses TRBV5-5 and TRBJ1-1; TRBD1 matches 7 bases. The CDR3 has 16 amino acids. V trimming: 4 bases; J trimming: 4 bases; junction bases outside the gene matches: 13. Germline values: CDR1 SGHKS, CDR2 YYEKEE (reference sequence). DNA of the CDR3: TGTGCCAGCAGCGACCCGACAGGGCTCAGGGGCACTGAAGCTTTCTTT. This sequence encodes CASSDPTGLRGTEAFF.

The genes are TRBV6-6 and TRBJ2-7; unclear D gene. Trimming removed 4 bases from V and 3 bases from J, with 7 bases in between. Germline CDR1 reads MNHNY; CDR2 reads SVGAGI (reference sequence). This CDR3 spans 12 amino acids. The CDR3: CASSFTNYEQYF. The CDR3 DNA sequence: TGTGCCAGCAGTTTTACAAACTACGAGCAGTACTTC.

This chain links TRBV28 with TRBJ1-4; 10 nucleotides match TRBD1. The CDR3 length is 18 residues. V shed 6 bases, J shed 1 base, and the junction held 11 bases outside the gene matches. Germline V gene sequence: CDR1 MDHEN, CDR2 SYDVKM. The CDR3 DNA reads TGTGCCAGCAGCCTGGGACAGGGGAGAGGAGTAACTAATGAAAAACTGTTTTTT. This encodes CASSLGQGRGVTNEKLFF.

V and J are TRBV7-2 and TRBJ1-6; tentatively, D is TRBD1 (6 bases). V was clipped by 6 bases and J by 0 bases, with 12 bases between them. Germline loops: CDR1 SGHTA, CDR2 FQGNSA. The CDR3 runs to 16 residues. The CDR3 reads CASSKDRSSYNSPLHF. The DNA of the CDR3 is TGTGCCAGCAGTAAGGACAGAAGCTCCTATAATTCACCCCTCCACTTT.

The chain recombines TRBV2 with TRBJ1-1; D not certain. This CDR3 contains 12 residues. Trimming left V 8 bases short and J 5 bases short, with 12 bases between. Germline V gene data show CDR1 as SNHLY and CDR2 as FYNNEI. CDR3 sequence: CASLREGTEAFF. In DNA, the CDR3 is TGTGCCAGCCTCCGGGAGGGTACTGAAGCTTTCTTT.

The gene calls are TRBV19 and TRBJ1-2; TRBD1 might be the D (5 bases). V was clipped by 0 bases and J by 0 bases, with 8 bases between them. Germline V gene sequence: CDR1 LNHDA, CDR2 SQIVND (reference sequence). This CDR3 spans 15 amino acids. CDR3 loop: CASSIETAANYGYTF. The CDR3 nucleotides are TGTGCCAGTAGTATAGAGACAGCCGCTAACTATGGCTACACCTTC. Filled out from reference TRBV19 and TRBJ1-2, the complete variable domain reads DGGITQSPKYLFRKEGQNVTLSCEQNLNHDAMYWYRQDPGQGLRLIYYSQIVNDFQKGDIAEGYSVSREKKESFPLTVTSAQKNPTAFYLCASSIETAANYGYTFGSGTRLTVV.

The CDR3 DNA reads as TGTGCCACTGGGGACAGTGGAAACACCATATATTTT. Its protein is CATGDSGNTIYF. The chain joins TRBV12-3 or TRBV12-4 to TRBJ1-3, with TRBD1 matching 7 bases. The CDR3 length is 12 residues. The V gene end was trimmed by 10 bases and the J gene end by 3 bases; junction bases not matched to a gene: 3.

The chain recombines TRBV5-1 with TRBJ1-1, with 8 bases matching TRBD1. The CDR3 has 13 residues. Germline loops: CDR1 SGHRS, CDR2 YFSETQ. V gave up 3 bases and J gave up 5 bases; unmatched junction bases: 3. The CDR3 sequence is CASSSQGGTEAFF. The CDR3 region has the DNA TGCGCCAGCAGCTCACAGGGGGGGACTGAAGCTTTCTTT.

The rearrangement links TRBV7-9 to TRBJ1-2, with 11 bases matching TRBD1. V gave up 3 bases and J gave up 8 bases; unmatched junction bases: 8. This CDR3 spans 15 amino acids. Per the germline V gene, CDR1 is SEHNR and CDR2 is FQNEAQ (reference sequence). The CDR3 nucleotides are TGTGCCAGCAGCTTCGGACAGGGGGCGGGAGAAGGCTACACCTTC. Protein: CASSFGQGAGEGYTF. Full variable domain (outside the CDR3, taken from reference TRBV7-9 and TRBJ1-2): DTGVSQNPRHKITKRGQNVTFRCDPISEHNRLYWYRQTLGQGPEFLTYFQNEAQLEKSRLLSDRFSAERPKGSFSTLEIQRTEQGDSAMYLCASSFGQGAGEGYTFGSGTRLTVV.

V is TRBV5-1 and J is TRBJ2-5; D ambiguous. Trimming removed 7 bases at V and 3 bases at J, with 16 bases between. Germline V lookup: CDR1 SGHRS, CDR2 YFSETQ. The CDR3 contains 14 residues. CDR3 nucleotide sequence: TGCGCCAGCTCCCAAAGGCAGGCTAAAGAGACCCAGTACTTC. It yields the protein CASSQRQAKETQYF.

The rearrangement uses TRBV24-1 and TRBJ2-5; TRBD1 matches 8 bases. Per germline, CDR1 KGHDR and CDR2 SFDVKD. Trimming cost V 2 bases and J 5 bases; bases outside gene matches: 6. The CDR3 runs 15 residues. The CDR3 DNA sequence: TGTGCCACCAGTGATTGGTCAGGGGGCCGGGAGACCCAGTACTTC. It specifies CATSDWSGGRETQYF.

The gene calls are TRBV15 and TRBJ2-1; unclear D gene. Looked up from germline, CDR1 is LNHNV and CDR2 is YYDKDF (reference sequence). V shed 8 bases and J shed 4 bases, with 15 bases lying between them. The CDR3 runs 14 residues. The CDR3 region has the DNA TGTGCCACCTCGCAGCGCCTAGGATACAATGAGCAGTTCTTC. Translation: CATSQRLGYNEQFF.